Following are 31 T cell receptor beta chains from one sample sequenced in a study of cytomegalovirus exposure and HLA in healthy donors. PCR employed 60 Vbeta and 13 Jbeta primers. The method was immunoSEQ multiplex PCR; TCRdb's version includes in-frame clones alone and lacks a portion of them. The table has some 120,000 clones, 65% to 85% seen once. The sequencing input was PBMCs. The receptors were sampled from a man aged 45-65 years in good health and CMV-seronegative.

The chain employs TRBV11-2 and TRBJ1-5, with unresolved D. V lost 1 base and J 4 bases, leaving 11 bases between the germline ends. The CDR3 is 15 amino acids. Germline CDR1 SGHAT, CDR2 FQNNGV. CDR3 residues: CASSLVGLENQPQHF. In DNA form, the CDR3 reads TGTGCCAGCAGCTTAGTAGGACTGGAGAATCAGCCCCAGCATTTT.

V is TRBV30 and J is TRBJ2-3; 7 positions match TRBD2. The CDR3 consists of 16 residues. Unmatched junction bases numbered 9, after V lost 2 bases and J lost 1 base. The germline CDR1 and CDR2 sequences are GTSNPN and SVGIG (reference sequence). CDR3 loop: CAWSSPQTSGTDTQYF. As DNA, the CDR3 is TGTGCCTGGAGTAGCCCTCAAACTAGCGGCACAGATACGCAGTATTTT.

V and J are TRBV30 and TRBJ1-6; perhaps TRBD1 as D (5 bases). This CDR3 is 14 amino acids long. In germline, CDR1 is GTSNPN, CDR2 SVGIG (reference sequence). Between the trimmed V and J ends, which lost 4 bases and 2 bases, there was a span of 9 bases. CDR3 protein: CAWTGNTYNSPLHF. The CDR3 DNA follows: TGTGCCTGGACAGGGAACACCTATAATTCACCCCTCCACTTT.

V and J are TRBV7-2 and TRBJ1-1; tentatively, D is TRBD1 (5 bases). CDR1 SGHTA and CDR2 FQGNSA come from the germline V gene. The germline V and J ends were trimmed by 5 bases and 5 bases, with 21 bases remaining between them. This CDR3 is 16 amino acids long. For the CDR3, the DNA is TGTGCCAGCAGCCAACCGCCGGGGGTCTGGAAGACTGAAGCTTTCTTT. Translated: CASSQPPGVWKTEAFF.

This clone appeared a few times. This sequence joins TRBV28 and TRBJ1-1, with 8 nucleotides matching TRBD1. The CDR3 is 14 residues long. Per the germline V gene, CDR1 is MDHEN and CDR2 is SYDVKM. V lost 7 bases, J lost 5 bases, and 9 bases stayed unmatched. The CDR3 DNA reads as TGTGCCAGCATGACAGGGGCAGGGCGGACTGAAGCTTTCTTT. Translation: CASMTGAGRTEAFF.

V gene TRBV30 combines with J gene TRBJ2-1, with 9 bases aligning to TRBD2. This CDR3 is built from 13 residues. Germline V lookup: CDR1 GTSNPN, CDR2 SVGIG (reference sequence). V lost 4 bases to trimming and J lost 6 bases; unmatched junction nucleotides: 4. Here the CDR3 DNA reads TGTGCCTGGAAGGGACTAGCTACCAATGAGCAGTTCTTC. It codes for CAWKGLATNEQFF.

The J gene is TRBJ2-2, the V gene TRBV5-1, with TRBD1 identical over 7 bases. The CDR3 totals 16 residues. Germline V CDR1 and CDR2: SGHRS, YFSETQ. Germline trimming cut 0 bases from V and 2 bases from J; bases unmatched to any gene: 4. CDR3 DNA: TGCGCCAGCAGCTTGGGGCAGGGGGTAAACACCGGGGAGCTGTTTTTT. Protein: CASSLGQGVNTGELFF.

The J gene is TRBJ1-2, the V gene TRBV4-2; no clear D gene. This CDR3 region has 16 residues. CDR1 LGHNA and CDR2 YNFKEQ come from the germline V gene. Trimming cost V 0 bases and J 2 bases, with 13 bases left between them. This CDR3 is CASSQDVRRENYGYTF. CDR3 DNA sequence: TGTGCCAGCAGCCAAGATGTGAGGCGGGAAAACTATGGCTACACCTTC.

The chain carries TRBV6-6 and TRBJ1-2, with D hard to call. The CDR3 totals 15 residues. Trimming removed 2 bases from V and 7 bases from J, with 17 bases in between. Per germline, CDR1 MNHNY and CDR2 SVGAGI (reference sequence). CDR3 in DNA: TGTGCCAGCAGTTACGGTTCGGGGTTGTTGCGTGGCTACACCTTC. Its translation: CASSYGSGLLRGYTF.

The chain employs TRBV7-9 and TRBJ2-7; the D gene is possibly TRBD1 (5 bases). This CDR3 spans 12 amino acids. Trimming shortened V by 3 bases and J by 9 bases, and 12 bases separated the two germline ends. Germline assignment: CDR1 SEHNR and CDR2 FQNEAQ (reference sequence). CDR3: CASSFPQGAQYF. DNA for the CDR3: TGTGCCAGCAGCTTTCCGCAGGGCGCGCAGTACTTC.

CDR3 protein: CASSSGLSNQPQHF. Here the CDR3 DNA reads TGTGCCAGCAGCTCGGGACTTAGCAATCAGCCCCAGCATTTT. V is TRBV13 and J is TRBJ1-5; D is perhaps TRBD1 (5 bases). This CDR3 spans 14 amino acids. V dropped 4 bases and J dropped 0 bases, with 7 bases sitting between them. Germline loops: CDR1 PRHDT, CDR2 FYEKMQ (reference sequence). Looking up the rest from reference TRBV13 and TRBJ1-5 gives the full variable domain: AAGVIQSPRHLIKEKRETATLKCYPIPRHDTVYWYQQGPGQDPQFLISFYEKMQSDKGSIPDRFSAQQFSDYHSELNMSSLELGDSALYFCASSSGLSNQPQHFGDGTRLSIL.

This chain uses TRBV6-6 with TRBJ2-5; D perhaps matches TRBD2 (5 bases). The germline V gene has CDR1 MNHNY and CDR2 SVGAGI (reference sequence). Trimming took 6 bases from V and 3 from J, leaving 11 bases between them. The CDR3 extends over 13 amino acids. The CDR3 region is CASRTPGKETQYF. CDR3 bases: TGTGCCAGCAGGACCCCGGGGAAAGAGACCCAGTACTTC.

The chain combines TRBV5-6 with TRBJ2-7; a weak D match, TRBD2 (6 bases). Trimming stripped 1 base from V and 6 bases from J, with 14 bases between. The germline V gene encodes CDR1 SGHDT and CDR2 YYEEEE. The CDR3 contains 14 residues. CDR3 protein: CASSLRAGRAEQYF. The CDR3 DNA sequence: TGTGCCAGCAGCTTGAGGGCGGGACGGGCCGAGCAGTACTTC.

The chain employs TRBV5-4 and TRBJ2-7; a weak D match, TRBD1 (6 bases). Trimming left V 0 bases short and J 3 bases short, with 10 bases between. The CDR3 consists of 14 residues. The germline gives CDR1 SGHNT, CDR2 YYREEE (reference sequence). The CDR3 loop reads CASSLGPGDYEQYF. The CDR3 coding sequence is TGTGCCAGCAGCTTGGGTCCAGGGGACTACGAGCAGTACTTC.

The CDR3 DNA follows: TGTGCCAGCAGCCGAGACAGGACGAACACCGGGGAGCTGTTTTTT. This codes for CASSRDRTNTGELFF. V usage is TRBV7-2 and J usage is TRBJ2-2; maybe TRBD1 (6 bases). CDR1 and CDR2 from the germline V gene are SGHTA and FQGNSA. The CDR3 covers 15 residues. Trimming shortened V by 5 bases and J by 0 bases, and 10 bases separated the two germline ends.

The gene calls are TRBV28 and TRBJ2-2; TRBD1 matches at 8 bases. The J segment lost 1 base and the V segment lost 6 bases, leaving 7 bases of the junction unmatched. The CDR3 extends over 16 amino acids. CDR1 is MDHEN and CDR2 is SYDVKM in the germline V gene. As DNA, the CDR3 is TGTGCCAGCAGGGACAACAGGGGGTGGAACACCGGGGAGCTGTTTTTT. It codes for CASRDNRGWNTGELFF. Full variable domain (outside the CDR3, taken from reference TRBV28 and TRBJ2-2): DVKVTQSSRYLVKRTGEKVFLECVQDMDHENMFWYRQDPGLGLRLIYFSYDVKMKEKGDIPEGYSVSREKKERFSLILESASTNQTSMYLCASRDNRGWNTGELFFGEGSRLTVL.

The chain uses TRBV19 and TRBJ1-1; maybe TRBD1 (6 bases). With 6 bases removed from V and 5 bases from J, the gap between germline ends came to 13 bases. Looked up from germline, CDR1 is LNHDA and CDR2 is SQIVND (reference sequence). The CDR3 extends over 13 amino acids. For the CDR3, the DNA is TGTGCCAGTAGCCAGGGGCTGGTGACTGAAGCTTTCTTT. This sequence encodes CASSQGLVTEAFF.

The chain couples TRBV5-1 to TRBJ1-5, with D unclear. V lost 4 bases to trimming and J lost 4 bases, with 15 bases between them. Germline V gene sequence: CDR1 SGHRS, CDR2 YFSETQ. CDR3 length: 15 residues. CDR3 loop: CASSLAGIANQPQHF. The CDR3 DNA reads TGCGCCAGCAGCCTAGCCGGGATTGCGAATCAGCCCCAGCATTTT.

V and J are TRBV13 and TRBJ2-7; the D is unclear. Germline CDR1 PRHDT, CDR2 FYEKMQ (reference sequence). The CDR3 has 14 residues. Trimming pared 5 bases from V and 4 bases from J, leaving 15 bases between. DNA for the CDR3: TGTGCCAGCAGCCCGATCGGGTCATATTACGAGCAGTACTTC. It yields the protein CASSPIGSYYEQYF.

The chain joins TRBV4-1 to TRBJ2-3; D may be TRBD1 (6 bases). The CDR3 runs 15 residues. Germline loops: CDR1 MGHRA, CDR2 YSYEKL. V gave up 1 base and J gave up 1 base, with 9 bases separating them. This CDR3 reads CASSQVRTGTDTQYF. The DNA for the CDR3 is TGCGCCAGCAGCCAAGTGAGGACAGGCACAGATACGCAGTATTTT.

The chain recombines TRBV28 with TRBJ1-2; TRBD1 agrees at 7 bases. Germline trimming cut 5 bases from V and 4 bases from J; bases unmatched to any gene: 4. The CDR3 covers 13 residues. The germline V gene encodes CDR1 MDHEN and CDR2 SYDVKM. CDR3 sequence reads: CASSRQGLYGYTF. CDR3 DNA: TGTGCCAGCAGTCGACAGGGACTCTATGGCTACACCTTC.

This chain links TRBV10-3 with TRBJ2-3; 7 bases align to TRBD2. The CDR3 spans 13 residues. Germline loops: CDR1 ENHRY, CDR2 SYGVKD. Losses at the gene ends were 8 bases for V and 5 bases for J; bases not matched to a gene: 7. CDR3 loop: CAIGAGDRDTQYF. Written as DNA, the CDR3 is TGTGCCATCGGGGCGGGAGACAGAGATACGCAGTATTTT.

This clone occurred once. Germline is not matched at one junction end, which may reflect a read error. This chain connects TRBV18 to TRBJ2-5, with D possibly TRBD1 on 5 matching bases. The CDR3 is 13 residues long. Looked up from germline, CDR1 is KGHSH and CDR2 is LQKENI. The CDR3 DNA follows: TGTGCCAGCTCCCCACGGCAGGGTGAGACCCAGTACTTC. Its translation: CASSPRQGETQYF. Complete variable domain (other parts from reference TRBV18 and TRBJ2-5): NAGVMQNPRHLVRRRGQEARLRCSPMKGHSHVYWYRQLPEEGLKFMVYLQKENIIDESGMPKERFSAEFPKEGPSILRIQQVVRGDSAAYFCASSPRQGETQYFGPGTRLLVL.

This clone was counted between two and nine times. This chain links TRBV7-3 with TRBJ2-2, with D uncertain. CDR1 is SGHTA and CDR2 is FQGTGA in the germline V gene. The CDR3 sequence is 13 residues long. The V gene lost 4 bases and the J gene lost 5 bases, with 8 bases spanning the gap. CDR3 nucleotides: TGTGCCAGCAGCTCGTTTTTTACCGGGGAGCTGTTTTTT. Translating gives CASSSFFTGELFF.

This clone has just a few counts. The genes are TRBV18 and TRBJ1-1, with D perhaps TRBD1 (6 bases). This CDR3 has 14 amino acids. The ends were cut back, 5 bases at V and 1 base at J, with 11 bases in the middle. Per germline, CDR1 KGHSH and CDR2 LQKENI. For the CDR3, the DNA is TGTGCCAGCTCAGCGAGCAGGGGGAACACTGAAGCTTTCTTT. Translated: CASSASRGNTEAFF.

This chain links TRBV14 with TRBJ1-1; no definite D call. The CDR3 extends over 15 amino acids. V was cut by 1 base and J by 4 bases, with 13 bases left in between. Germline V gene lookup returns CDR1 SGHDN and CDR2 FVKESK. The CDR3 coding sequence is TGTGCCAGCAGCCAAGGAACCCGATGGAGCACTGAAGCTTTCTTT. This translates into CASSQGTRWSTEAFF.

This chain links TRBV7-2 with TRBJ2-1; TRBD1 agrees at 8 bases. Germline CDR1 and CDR2: SGHTA and FQGNSA. The V gene end was trimmed by 1 base and the J gene end by 2 bases; junction bases not matched to a gene: 4. The CDR3 contains 16 residues. The chain's CDR3 is CASSLGGQGAYNEQFF. CDR3 nucleotides: TGTGCCAGCAGCTTAGGAGGACAGGGAGCCTACAATGAGCAGTTCTTC.

The rearrangement joins TRBV14 to TRBJ2-3; 10 positions agree with TRBD2. Germline loops: CDR1 SGHDN, CDR2 FVKESK. V shed 6 bases and J 1 base; nucleotides not matched to a gene: 4. This CDR3 has 15 amino acids. The CDR3 protein is CASRRGLAGTDTQYF. The CDR3 DNA reads TGTGCCAGCAGACGAGGACTAGCGGGCACAGATACGCAGTATTTT.

This clone was seen only a few times. The gene calls are TRBV6-6 and TRBJ2-2; D unresolved. V was trimmed by 1 base and J by 9 bases, leaving 3 bases between them. The CDR3 sequence is 11 residues long. In germline, CDR1 is MNHNY, CDR2 SVGAGI (reference sequence). CDR3 DNA: TGTGCCAGCAGTTACTACTGGGAGCTGTTTTTT. It codes for CASSYYWELFF.

Only one count was recorded for this clone. The rearrangement links TRBV6-6 to TRBJ1-5, with a possible D match to TRBD1 (6 bases). Germline CDR1 MNHNY, CDR2 SVGAGI (reference sequence). The CDR3 covers 13 residues. Trimming took off 5 bases at V and 4 bases at J, with 9 bases between the two ends. The CDR3 sequence is CASSKTGNQPQHF. DNA for the CDR3: TGTGCCAGCAGTAAGACAGGAAATCAGCCCCAGCATTTT.

The count of this clone is one. This chain links TRBV9 with TRBJ2-1; 11 bases are shared with TRBD2. Germline V gene data show CDR1 as SGDLS and CDR2 as YYNGEE. This CDR3 spans 17 amino acids. Germline trimming cut 3 bases from V and 0 bases from J; bases unmatched to any gene: 5. This CDR3 is CASSGTSGSSSYNEQFF. CDR3 DNA sequence: TGTGCCAGCAGCGGGACTAGCGGGTCGAGCTCCTACAATGAGCAGTTCTTC.